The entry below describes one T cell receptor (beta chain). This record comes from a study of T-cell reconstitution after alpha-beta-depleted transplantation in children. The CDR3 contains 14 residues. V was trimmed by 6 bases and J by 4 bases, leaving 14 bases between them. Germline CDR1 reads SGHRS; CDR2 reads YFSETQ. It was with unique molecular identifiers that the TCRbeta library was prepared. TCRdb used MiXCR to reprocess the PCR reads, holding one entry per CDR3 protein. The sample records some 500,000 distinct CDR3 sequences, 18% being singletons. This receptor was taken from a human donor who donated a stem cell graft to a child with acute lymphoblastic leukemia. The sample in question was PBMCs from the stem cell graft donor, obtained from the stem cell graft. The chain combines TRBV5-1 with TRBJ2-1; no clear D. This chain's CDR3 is CASKRDSAYNEQFF. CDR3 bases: TGCGCCAGCAAACGTGACTCAGCGTACAATGAGCAGTTCTTC.